Listed below are T cell receptor beta chains from one sample, sequenced in a study of shared clonotypes between healthy human individuals. Using immunoSEQ multiplex PCR, the repertoire was profiled, and TCRdb retains in-frame clones only, with some absent. The table shows roughly 1,100,000 clones, with around 76% occurring only once. What was sequenced was memory CD4+ T cells sorted from blood. The receptors stem from a man aged 18 to 30 in good health. The CDR3 runs from the conserved cysteine through the conserved F or W. A D gene is named only where the DNA matches it firmly.

D	J	V	length	CDR3
.	TRBJ1-2	TRBV4-2	15	CASSQGWTENYGYTF
.	TRBJ2-3	TRBV5-1	14	CASSPNTGTDTQYF
.	TRBJ2-2	TRBV29-1	11	CSVQDTGELFF
.	TRBJ2-7	TRBV5-1	13	CASSLTGDYEQYF
.	TRBJ2-1	TRBV10-2	16	CASSESSNPAVNEQFF
.	TRBJ2-3	TRBV7-8	15	CASSLEGGKADTQYF
.	TRBJ1-5	TRBV7-6	15	CASSLAPVPGQPQHF
.	TRBJ2-3	TRBV28	16	CASSGPGGSSTDTQYF
TRBD2	TRBJ2-2	TRBV6-7	19	CASRRPGLAGGPSTGELFF
TRBD1	TRBJ1-6	TRBV5-1	15	CASSLGQGSNSPLHF
.	TRBJ1-4	TRBV28	17	CASGMIPGASGNEKLFF
TRBD1	TRBJ2-7	TRBV6-5	13	CASGPGQGYEQYF
.	TRBJ2-5	TRBV11-2	13	CASSLAGIETQYF
.	TRBJ2-3	TRBV5-4	14	CASSLQTGTDTQYF
.	TRBJ1-2	TRBV5-4	14	CASSLEGPSYGYTF
TRBD2	TRBJ2-2	TRBV9	16	CASTLGLAGNTGELFF
TRBD2	TRBJ2-5	TRBV7-2	14	CASSSTSGQETQYF
.	TRBJ2-5	TRBV11-2	14	CASSDTQMRKTQYF
.	TRBJ2-1	TRBV6-5	15	CASRQASFSYNEQFF
.	TRBJ1-4	TRBV30	12	CAGGRYNEKLFF
.	TRBJ2-3	TRBV9	15	CASSVYSSSTDTQYF
.	TRBJ2-3	TRBV29-1	13	CTIPRAGTDTQYF
.	TRBJ1-3	TRBV27	14	CASKRSFSGNTIYF
TRBD1	TRBJ1-1	TRBV7-9	14	CASSWDRGRTEAFF
.	TRBJ2-7	TRBV19	14	CASSKAIRAHEQYF
.	TRBJ2-2	TRBV29-1	17	CSVEDRRPRGRTGELFF